This note documents a single TCR beta chain sequence. This clonotype was seen at least ten times. Its antigen is not yet known. Base qualities are not at hand, and no much larger clone is one base apart. This specimen belongs to a study of early T cells in non-severe SARS-CoV-2 infection (dated by TCRdb to 2020 to 2022). Some background on the complete study: Bulk RNA from unsorted whole blood was used for TCR sequencing, so alpha and beta chains could not be paired. Broad study findings and their caveats: Matching against VDJdb was skewed toward anti-spike CD8 responses, likely underestimated virus-specific expansions, and missed private and CD4 specificities.

A case-control design nested within a healthcare worker cohort in London, UK, was used, with weekly nasopharyngeal swab PCR tests and blood sampling performed. Healthcare workers were enrolled in the week of the UK lockdown, from 23 to 31 March 2020, and were followed every week for up to roughly 15 weeks. Trimming removed 3 bases from V and 3 bases from J; the gene matches leave 8 bases unexplained. The cysteine opens and the phenylalanine closes a CDR3 of 15 amino acids. CDR3 DNA is the only sequence kept; it has 45 bases, read in frame from the first base. The germline V gene (reference sequence) provides CDR1 DFQATT and CDR2 SNEGSKA. The method behind the library was 5' RACE. For sequencing, a NextSeq 500 was employed. The TCR library protocol attached unique molecular identifiers to individual cDNA molecules to correct for sequencing error and PCR bias. TCR alpha and beta chains were both sequenced, and the abundances of alpha and beta sequences in each sample were closely correlated with each other. Turning to the authors' computational methods: Decombinator V4 was used to annotate TCR sequences for V gene, J gene and CDR3. TCRs were defined as expanded if a significant change between any two time points was detected under a Poisson model with p below 0.0001. TCR abundances were normalised to the total number of TCRs sequenced per sample and expressed as counts per million. MAIT TCRs were defined by TRAV1-2 paired with TRAJ12, TRAJ20 or TRAJ33, and iNKT TCRs by TRAV10 paired with TRAJ18. VDJdb, accessed 1 November 2021, was searched for CMV, EBV and SARS-CoV-2 annotated TCRs, with TCRs annotated for multiple antigens excluded. TCRdb's own reprocessing of the public reads used fastp at Q25 and MiXCR and kept productive beta chains. Entries that share a CDR3 protein sequence are merged under the most common genes and DNA. The V and J calls and clone size are TCRdb's, not the authors'. The sample table lists approximately 70,000 distinct CDR3 sequences, around a tenth of them with a count of one. The ten largest account for more than 7.5% of the sample.

This TCR came from an adult who was a healthcare worker with PCR-confirmed SARS-CoV-2 infection or an uninfected control (not recorded which). The sample consisted of whole blood, taken at baseline. Rearrangement joined TRBV20-1 to TRBJ2-1; 7 bases in the middle match TRBD1. The DNA sequence is given as TGCAGTGCTAGCAAGGGGGCGCGTGGCTACAATGAGCAGTTCTTC. It translates as CSASKGARGYNEQFF.